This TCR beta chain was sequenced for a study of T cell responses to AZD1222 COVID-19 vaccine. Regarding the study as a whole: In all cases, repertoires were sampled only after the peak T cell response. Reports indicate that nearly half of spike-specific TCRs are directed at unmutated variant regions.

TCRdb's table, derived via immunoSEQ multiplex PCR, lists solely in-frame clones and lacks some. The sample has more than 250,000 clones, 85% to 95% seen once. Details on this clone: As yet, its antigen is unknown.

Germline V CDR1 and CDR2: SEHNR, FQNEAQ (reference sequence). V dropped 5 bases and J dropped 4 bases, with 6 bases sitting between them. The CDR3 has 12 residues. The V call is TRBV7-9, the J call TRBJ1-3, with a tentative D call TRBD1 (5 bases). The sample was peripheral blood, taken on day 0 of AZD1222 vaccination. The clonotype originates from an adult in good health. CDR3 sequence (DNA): TGTGCCAGCAGCCGACAGGGAAACACCATATATTTT. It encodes CASSRQGNTIYF.